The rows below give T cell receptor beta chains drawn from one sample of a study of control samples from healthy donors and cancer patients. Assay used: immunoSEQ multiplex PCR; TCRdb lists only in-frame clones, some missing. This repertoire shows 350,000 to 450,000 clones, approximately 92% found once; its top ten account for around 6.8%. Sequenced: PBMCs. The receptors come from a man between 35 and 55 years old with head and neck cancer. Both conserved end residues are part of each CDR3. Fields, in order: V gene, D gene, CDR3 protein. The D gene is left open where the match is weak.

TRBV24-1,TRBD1,CATSDSGQVETQYF
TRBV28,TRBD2,CASSPTSGSSYEQYF
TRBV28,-,CASSLWGNTDTDTQYF
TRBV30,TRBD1,CAWGTGNEQFF
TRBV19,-,CASNFGGTEAFF
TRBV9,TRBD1,CASSVERDREFGYGYTF
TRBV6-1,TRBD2,CASSDTSGVNEQFF
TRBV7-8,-,CASSLAPPYNEQFF
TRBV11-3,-,CASSPGATGANVLTF
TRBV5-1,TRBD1,CASSLQGNMNTEAFF
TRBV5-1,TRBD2,CASSLTSGVNSYNEQFF
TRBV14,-,CASSQGTWVGANVLTF
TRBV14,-,CASSQILTLVVNEQFF
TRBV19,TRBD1,CASSRWTGAGTGELFF
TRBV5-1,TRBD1,CASSLLQGAVDGYTF
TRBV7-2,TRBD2,CASSLARTSGFPQETQYF
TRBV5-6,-,CASSFDRNEKLFF
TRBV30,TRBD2,CAWRESLWTSGSSYNEQFF
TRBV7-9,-,CASSLSSRGTEAFF
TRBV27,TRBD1,CASRAKTGTGTFYEQYF
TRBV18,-,CASSFGRDSYEQYF
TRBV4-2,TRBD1,CASSQDLNRGSSYNSPLHF
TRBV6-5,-,CASRVGVNTEAFF
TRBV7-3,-,CASSLSTADTQYF
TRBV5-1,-,CASSPRGPSTDTQYF
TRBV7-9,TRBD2,CASSLAPWREDTDTQYF
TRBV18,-,CASSPGPRRPQHF
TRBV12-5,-,CASGPSYEQYF
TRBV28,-,CASSLSASQPQHF
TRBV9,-,CASSEPRGLTYGYTF
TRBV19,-,CASSMLGGYNEQFF
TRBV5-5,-,CASSAISGITDTQYF
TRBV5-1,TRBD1,CASSLTGVSYEQYF
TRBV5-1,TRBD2,CASSLVSTSGLGGELFF
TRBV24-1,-,CATSDFHRDRKNQPQHF
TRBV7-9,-,CASSLGAANEKLFF
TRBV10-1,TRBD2,CASSGGGRNEQFF
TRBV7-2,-,CASSTRRRQLQYEQYF
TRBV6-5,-,CASRSGKGYGYTF
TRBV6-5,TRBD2,CASSYSGRGGLDTQYF
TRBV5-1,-,CASSLGVADSNQPQHF
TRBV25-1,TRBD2,CASKELAGGTGQFF
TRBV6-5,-,CASSPLRELFF
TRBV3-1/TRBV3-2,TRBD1,CASSQPTGDRAFF
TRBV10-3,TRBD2,CAIRPLTSGKWYNEQLF
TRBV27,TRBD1,CASSSHFRDRKETQYF
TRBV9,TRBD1,CASSGQGTGELFF
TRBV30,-,CAWSGTGLYADTQYF
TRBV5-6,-,CASSYRWAGDTDTQYF
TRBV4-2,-,CASSPPESGTIGEQYF
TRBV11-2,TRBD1,CASSLTGTGNSPLHF
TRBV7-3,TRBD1,CASSSQGATEAFF
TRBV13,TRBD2,CASRPVGLAGDQETQYF
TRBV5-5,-,CASSLSVFPRVQPQHF
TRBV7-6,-,CASSLADGGNTEAFF
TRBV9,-,CASSAETDYGYTF
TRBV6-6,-,CASSSTVDEQFF
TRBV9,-,CASSVGQGLGTDTQYF
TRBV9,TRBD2,CASRRLAGGPGSTDTQYF
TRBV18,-,CASSSQQMSNQPQHF